Each of the 29 T cell receptor beta chains below was sequenced from the same sample in a study of blood T cell repertoires in COVID-19 (dated by TCRdb to the early 2020s). Preparation of the library involved the immunoSEQ multiplex PCR assay. TCRdb provides this immuneACCESS table in a form limited to in-frame rearrangements. Some clones are lacking; in checked studies, under half of them reflect an unresolved V gene, and why the rest are absent is not known. This sample lists 150,000 to 200,000 clones; 65% to 80% were detected once. The top ten constitute 7% to 10% of the sample. The source material was peripheral blood. The receptors stem from a man in his sixties with acute or convalescent COVID-19.

The chain carries TRBV6-5 and TRBJ1-5; 12 bases match TRBD1. Germline V lookup: CDR1 MNHEY, CDR2 SVGAGI. The CDR3 covers 14 residues. The ends lost 6 bases at V and 5 bases at J; junction bases unmatched: 2. The CDR3 DNA sequence: TGTGCCAGCAGCGGGACAGGGGGCGATCAGCCCCAGCATTTT. Translating it yields CASSGTGGDQPQHF.

The chain has TRBV6-4 and TRBJ2-1; 8 nucleotides agree with TRBD1. The trim removed 3 bases at V and 5 bases at J, leaving 3 bases unmatched. Germline loops: CDR1 MRHNA, CDR2 SNTAGT. The CDR3 consists of 14 residues. CDR3 coding DNA: TGTGCCAGCAGTGAGACAGGGGATAACAATGAGCAGTTCTTC. Translation: CASSETGDNNEQFF.

This rearrangement joins TRBV29-1 to TRBJ2-7, with TRBD1 matching over 10 bases. J lost 5 bases, V lost 6 bases, and 7 bases had no gene match. Germline CDR1 and CDR2: SQVTM and ANQGSEA. The CDR3 length is 13 residues. CDR3 in DNA: TGCAGCGTGGTGGACAGGGGGAGGGACGAGCAGTACTTC. As protein: CSVVDRGRDEQYF.

The V gene is TRBV7-9, the J gene TRBJ1-1; D is perhaps TRBD1 (6 bases). CDR1 is SEHNR and CDR2 is FQNEAQ in the germline V gene (reference sequence). Trimming removed 7 bases at V and 3 bases at J, with 15 bases between. The CDR3 spans 14 residues. The CDR3, as DNA: TGTGCCAGCAATAGTAGGGGGTTGGACACTGAAGCTTTCTTT. The encoded protein is CASNSRGLDTEAFF. The full variable domain, completed using reference TRBV7-9 and TRBJ1-1, is DTGVSQNPRHKITKRGQNVTFRCDPISEHNRLYWYRQTLGQGPEFLTYFQNEAQLEKSRLLSDRFSAERPKGSFSTLEIQRTEQGDSAMYLCASNSRGLDTEAFFGQGTRLTVV.

The chain uses TRBV6-1 and TRBJ2-7; 9 nucleotides line up with TRBD1. Unmatched junction bases numbered 18, after V lost 3 bases and J lost 3 bases. This CDR3 spans 19 amino acids. The germline CDR1 and CDR2 sequences are MNHNS and SASEGT. The CDR3 here is CASSDPRTGALLVSYEQYF. DNA of the CDR3: TGTGCCAGCAGTGATCCTCGGACAGGGGCGTTGCTAGTTAGCTACGAGCAGTACTTC.

This clone was found once. In the same sample, other DNA sequences code for this CDR3. The rearrangement uses TRBV19 and TRBJ2-7, with D possibly being TRBD2 (5 bases). The CDR3 is 12 amino acids. Trimming cost V 6 bases and J 1 base, with 7 bases left between them. CDR1 LNHDA and CDR2 SQIVND come from the germline V gene (reference sequence). The CDR3 region has the DNA TGTGCCAGTAGCCGGGATTCCTACGAGCAGTACTTC. Translating it yields CASSRDSYEQYF. Complete variable domain (other parts from reference TRBV19 and TRBJ2-7): DGGITQSPKYLFRKEGQNVTLSCEQNLNHDAMYWYRQDPGQGLRLIYYSQIVNDFQKGDIAEGYSVSREKKESFPLTVTSAQKNPTAFYLCASSRDSYEQYFGPGTRLTVT.

This chain connects TRBV5-6 to TRBJ1-4; perhaps TRBD1 as D (5 bases). Germline CDR1 SGHDT, CDR2 YYEEEE. The CDR3 has 18 amino acids. With 3 bases removed from V and 8 bases from J, the gap between germline ends came to 26 bases. The CDR3 nucleotides are TGTGCCAGCAGCTCGGCCAGGAGTCGAAGGACAAATGCAGAAAAACTGTTTTTT. Protein: CASSSARSRRTNAEKLFF.

This chain connects TRBV29-1 to TRBJ2-1; D is ambiguous. Germline CDR1 reads SQVTM; CDR2 reads ANQGSEA. Trimming pared 5 bases from V and 0 bases from J, leaving 5 bases between. There are 12 residues in the CDR3. CDR3 DNA: TGCAGCGTTCGTAGCTCCTACAATGAGCAGTTCTTC. Amino acids: CSVRSSYNEQFF.

The V and J genes are TRBV30 and TRBJ2-4; 8 nucleotides align to TRBD1. There are 16 residues in the CDR3. J gave up 2 bases and V 3 bases, and 9 bases lay outside the gene matches. CDR1 is GTSNPN, CDR2 SVGIG, per germline (reference sequence). CDR3 in amino acids: CAWRGGTGGTKNIQYF. The CDR3 coding sequence is TGTGCCTGGAGAGGGGGGACAGGTGGCACCAAAAACATTCAGTACTTC.

The chain is built from TRBV7-3 and TRBJ2-5, with 10 bases matching TRBD2. The germline V gene has CDR1 SGHTA and CDR2 FQGTGA. After removal of 5 bases from V and 1 base from J, the junction contained 7 bases not matched to a gene. The CDR3 sequence is 16 residues long. The chain's CDR3 is CASSLGASGGQETQYF. DNA of the CDR3: TGTGCCAGCAGCCTAGGGGCTAGCGGGGGCCAAGAGACCCAGTACTTC.

This chain uses TRBV27 with TRBJ1-2; D ambiguous. From germline, CDR1 is MNHEY and CDR2 SMNVEV (reference sequence). This CDR3 has 14 residues. V lost 2 bases to trimming and J lost 8 bases, with 15 bases between them. This chain's CDR3 is CASSLNPAPSGYTF. In DNA, the CDR3 is TGTGCCAGCAGTTTAAACCCCGCCCCAAGCGGCTACACCTTC.

The gene calls are TRBV12-3 or TRBV12-4 and TRBJ1-1, with D perhaps TRBD1 (5 bases). CDR3 size: 13 residues. V was trimmed by 6 bases and J by 4 bases, leaving 12 bases between them. DNA for the CDR3: TGTGCCAGCAGCCCAGGGAGGGTCACTGAAGCTTTCTTT. Protein product: CASSPGRVTEAFF.

The V gene is TRBV2, the J gene TRBJ1-5; D call uncertain. CDR1 is SNHLY, CDR2 FYNNEI, per germline. Trimming removed 4 bases at V and 0 bases at J, with 10 bases between. The CDR3 is 15 amino acids. CDR3 nucleotide sequence: TGTGCCAGCAGTGTCCTTGCGGATAGCAATCAGCCCCAGCATTTT. Encoded protein: CASSVLADSNQPQHF.

The CDR3 sequence is CATSDSDRLYEQYF. Here the CDR3 DNA reads TGTGCCACCAGTGATTCGGACAGGTTATACGAGCAGTACTTC. The V gene is TRBV24-1, the J gene TRBJ2-7, with 7 bases lining up with TRBD1. Germline CDR1 KGHDR, CDR2 SFDVKD. This CDR3 is built from 14 residues. Germline trimming cut 2 bases from V and 4 bases from J; bases unmatched to any gene: 4.

This clone has just one count. The rearrangement uses TRBV28 and TRBJ1-1, with 7 bases lining up with TRBD1. CDR3 size: 15 residues. Germline trimming cut 5 bases from V and 0 bases from J; bases unmatched to any gene: 6. Germline V gene lookup returns CDR1 MDHEN and CDR2 SYDVKM. DNA for the CDR3: TGTGCCAGCAGTAGAGCCGGGACAGTGAACACTGAAGCTTTCTTT. Protein product: CASSRAGTVNTEAFF.

This chain joins TRBV5-4 and TRBJ2-1; TRBD1 aligns across 7 bases. Trimming removed 4 bases from V and 4 bases from J; junction bases left unmatched: 5. This CDR3 is 14 amino acids long. CDR1 and CDR2 from the germline V gene are SGHNT and YYREEE (reference sequence). The CDR3: CASSTGTAYNEQFF. The CDR3 DNA follows: TGTGCCAGCAGCACCGGGACAGCATACAATGAGCAGTTCTTC.

This clone is a singleton in its sample. The chain couples TRBV2 to TRBJ1-2; D is possibly TRBD1 (5 bases). This CDR3 spans 14 amino acids. The germline V gene encodes CDR1 SNHLY and CDR2 FYNNEI. The V end was cut by 0 bases, the J end by 2 bases, with 7 bases between. CDR3 bases: TGTGCCAGCAGTGAAGCTTCAGGGAACTATGGCTACACCTTC. This encodes CASSEASGNYGYTF.

J is TRBJ2-1 and V is TRBV7-3; 7 bases line up with TRBD1. Trimming cost V 5 bases and J 4 bases; bases outside gene matches: 8. The germline V gene has CDR1 SGHTA and CDR2 FQGTGA. CDR3 length equals 15 residues. For the CDR3, the DNA is TGTGCCAGCAGCCCCGGGACAGAGAGTTACAATGAGCAGTTCTTC. This encodes CASSPGTESYNEQFF.

The V gene is TRBV19, the J gene TRBJ1-5; 7 positions agree with TRBD1. Germline V gene data show CDR1 as LNHDA and CDR2 as SQIVND (reference sequence). The CDR3 contains 13 residues. V lost 8 bases and J lost 4; bases outside the gene matches: 5. This CDR3 reads CASQQGENQPQHF. The CDR3 bases are TGTGCCAGTCAGCAGGGGGAAAATCAGCCCCAGCATTTT.

The J gene is TRBJ2-1, the V gene TRBV7-2; 9 bases align to TRBD2. Germline V gives CDR1 SGHTA, CDR2 FQGNSA. V shed 1 base, J shed 8 bases, and the junction held 9 bases outside the gene matches. The CDR3 consists of 16 residues. CDR3 in DNA: TGTGCCAGCAGCTTAGTCCTGCGGGGGGGCCGCGATGAGCAGTTCTTC. It encodes CASSLVLRGGRDEQFF.

The J gene is TRBJ2-1, the V gene TRBV4-3; 13 nucleotides align to TRBD2. With V trimmed by 0 bases and J by 13 bases, 12 bases remained unmatched. Germline CDR1 is LGHNA and CDR2 is YSLEER. The CDR3 runs 17 residues. This CDR3 reads CASSQDPAAGTSGVQFF. The CDR3 DNA reads as TGCGCCAGCAGCCAAGATCCGGCAGCCGGGACTAGCGGGGTACAGTTCTTC.

The chain joins TRBV5-8 to TRBJ2-6; maybe TRBD2 (6 bases). Germline CDR1 is SGHTS and CDR2 is YDEGEE. This CDR3 has 15 residues. The germline V and J ends were trimmed by 3 bases and 3 bases, with 10 bases remaining between them. The CDR3 sequence is CASSSPGVGANVLTF. The CDR3 DNA sequence: TGTGCCAGCAGCTCCCCGGGGGTTGGGGCCAACGTCCTGACTTTC. The whole variable domain, filled in from reference TRBV5-8 and TRBJ2-6, reads EAGVTQSPTHLIKTRGQQATLRCSPISGHTSVYWYQQALGLGLQFLLWYDEGEERNRGNFPPRFSGRQFPNYSSELNVNALELEDSALYLCASSSPGVGANVLTFGAGSRLTVL.

This clone has more than one count but fewer than ten. V gene TRBV11-2 combines with J gene TRBJ2-1; D ambiguous. Trimming shortened V by 0 bases and J by 13 bases, and 7 bases separated the two germline ends. This CDR3 has 11 amino acids. Germline-derived CDR1 and CDR2 are SGHAT and FQNNGV. The CDR3 sequence is CASSLEGSQFF. CDR3 nucleotide sequence: TGTGCCAGCAGCTTAGAAGGTAGCCAGTTCTTC.

V gene TRBV5-1 combines with J gene TRBJ1-4; 10 bases map to TRBD1. The CDR3 is 17 residues long. V shed 4 bases and J 4 bases; nucleotides not matched to a gene: 10. Germline CDR1 reads SGHRS; CDR2 reads YFSETQ. CDR3 bases: TGCGCCAGCAGCCGACATGACAGGGGGCGCGGTAATGAAAAACTGTTTTTT. Its protein product is CASSRHDRGRGNEKLFF.

This clone showed up just a few times. V and J are TRBV7-2 and TRBJ2-2; D not resolved. CDR3 length: 15 amino acids. Germline V gene data show CDR1 as SGHTA and CDR2 as FQGNSA. V dropped 5 bases and J dropped 0 bases, with 10 bases sitting between them. The CDR3 loop is CASSPSFANTGELFF. For the CDR3, the DNA is TGTGCCAGCAGCCCAAGCTTTGCGAACACCGGGGAGCTGTTTTTT.

The chain has TRBV4-3 and TRBJ2-7; D perhaps matches TRBD1 (6 bases). This CDR3 has 13 amino acids. The germline CDR1 and CDR2 sequences are LGHNA and YSLEER. V was clipped by 3 bases and J by 3 bases, with 9 bases between them. The CDR3 DNA sequence: TGCGCCAGCAGCCAGACACAGGGCTACGAGCAGTACTTC. This codes for CASSQTQGYEQYF.

This rearrangement joins TRBV19 to TRBJ1-1; 8 bases align to TRBD1. Germline V CDR1 and CDR2: LNHDA, SQIVND (reference sequence). Trimming removed 6 bases from V and 3 bases from J; junction bases left unmatched: 12. The CDR3 is made up of 16 amino acids. CDR3 sequence reads: CASRILRGRTDTEAFF. The CDR3 nucleotides are TGTGCCAGTAGGATCCTCAGGGGGCGAACGGACACTGAAGCTTTCTTT.

This clone has only a few counts. This chain joins TRBV4-3 and TRBJ2-7; 7 bases match TRBD2. Trimming at V came to 5 bases and at J to 7 bases, leaving 20 bases not matched to a gene. The germline V gene encodes CDR1 LGHNA and CDR2 YSLEER. The length of the CDR3 is 17 residues. The CDR3 coding sequence is TGCGCCAGCAGCGGGTCCCCCGGTCGAGCGGGATTCGAGGAGCAGTACTTC. This translates into CASSGSPGRAGFEEQYF.

The gene calls are TRBV7-9 and TRBJ1-2; perhaps TRBD1 as D (5 bases). Trimming took off 1 base at V and 5 bases at J, with 11 bases between the two ends. Germline V gene sequence: CDR1 SEHNR, CDR2 FQNEAQ (reference sequence). There are 14 residues in the CDR3. Here the CDR3 reads CASSLEWAGYGYTF. The CDR3, as DNA: TGTGCCAGCAGCTTAGAGTGGGCAGGGTATGGCTACACCTTC.